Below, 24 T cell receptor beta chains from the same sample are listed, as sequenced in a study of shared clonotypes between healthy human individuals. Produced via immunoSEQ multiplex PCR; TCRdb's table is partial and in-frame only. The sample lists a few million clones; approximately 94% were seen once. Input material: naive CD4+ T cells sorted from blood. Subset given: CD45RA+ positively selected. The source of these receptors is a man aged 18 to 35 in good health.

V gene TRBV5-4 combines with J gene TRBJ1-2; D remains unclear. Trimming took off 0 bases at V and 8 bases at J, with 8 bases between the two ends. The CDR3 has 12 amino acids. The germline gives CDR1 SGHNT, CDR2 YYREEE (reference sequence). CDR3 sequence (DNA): TGTGCCAGCAGCTTGGGTGGTCGGGGCTACACCTTC. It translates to CASSLGGRGYTF.

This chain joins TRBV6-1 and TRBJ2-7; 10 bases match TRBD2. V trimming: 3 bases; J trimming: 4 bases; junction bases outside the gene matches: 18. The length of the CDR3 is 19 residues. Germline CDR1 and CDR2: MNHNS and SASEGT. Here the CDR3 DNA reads TGTGCCAGCAGTGACACTAGCGGGGAGTGGTGGAGGGGGCGTTACGAGCAGTACTTC. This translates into CASSDTSGEWWRGRYEQYF.

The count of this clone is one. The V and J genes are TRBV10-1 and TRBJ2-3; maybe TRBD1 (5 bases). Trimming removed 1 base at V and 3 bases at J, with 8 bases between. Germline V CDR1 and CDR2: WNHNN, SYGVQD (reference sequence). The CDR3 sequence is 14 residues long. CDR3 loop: CASSEWGRTDTQYF. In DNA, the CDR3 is TGCGCCAGCAGTGAGTGGGGCAGGACAGATACGCAGTATTTT.

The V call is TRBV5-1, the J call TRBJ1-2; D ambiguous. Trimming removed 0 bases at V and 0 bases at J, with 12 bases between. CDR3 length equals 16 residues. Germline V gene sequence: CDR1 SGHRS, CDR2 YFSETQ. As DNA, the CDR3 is TGCGCCAGCAGCTTGGGTCAGCCTCATTCTAACTATGGCTACACCTTC. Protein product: CASSLGQPHSNYGYTF. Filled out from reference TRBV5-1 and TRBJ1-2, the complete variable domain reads KAGVTQTPRYLIKTRGQQVTLSCSPISGHRSVSWYQQTPGQGLQFLFEYFSETQRNKGNFPGRFSGRQFSNSRSEMNVSTLELGDSALYLCASSLGQPHSNYGYTFGSGTRLTVV.

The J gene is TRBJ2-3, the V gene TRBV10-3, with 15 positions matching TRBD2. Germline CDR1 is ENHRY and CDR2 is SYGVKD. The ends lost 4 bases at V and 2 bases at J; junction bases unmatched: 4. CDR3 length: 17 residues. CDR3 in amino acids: CAISGTSGGAATDTQYF. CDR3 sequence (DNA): TGTGCCATCAGTGGGACTAGCGGGGGGGCCGCCACAGATACGCAGTATTTT.

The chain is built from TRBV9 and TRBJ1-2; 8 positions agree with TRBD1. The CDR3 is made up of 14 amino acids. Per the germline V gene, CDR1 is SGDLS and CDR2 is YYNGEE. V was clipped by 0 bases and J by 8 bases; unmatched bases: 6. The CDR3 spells CASSVGGQDKGYTF. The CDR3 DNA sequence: TGTGCCAGCAGCGTAGGGGGACAGGACAAAGGCTACACCTTC.

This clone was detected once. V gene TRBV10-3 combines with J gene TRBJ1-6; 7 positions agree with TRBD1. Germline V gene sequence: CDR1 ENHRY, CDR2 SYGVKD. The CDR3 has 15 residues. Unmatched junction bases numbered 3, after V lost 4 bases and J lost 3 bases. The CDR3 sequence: CAISAGDSYNSPLHF. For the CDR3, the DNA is TGTGCCATCAGTGCCGGGGACAGCTATAATTCACCCCTCCACTTT.

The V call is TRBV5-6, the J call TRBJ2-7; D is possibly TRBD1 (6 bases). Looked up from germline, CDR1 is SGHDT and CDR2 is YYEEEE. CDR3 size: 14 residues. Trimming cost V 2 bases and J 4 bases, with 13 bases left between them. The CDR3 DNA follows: TGTGCCAGCAGCTTAGACAGGCTATTATACGAGCAGTACTTC. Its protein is CASSLDRLLYEQYF.

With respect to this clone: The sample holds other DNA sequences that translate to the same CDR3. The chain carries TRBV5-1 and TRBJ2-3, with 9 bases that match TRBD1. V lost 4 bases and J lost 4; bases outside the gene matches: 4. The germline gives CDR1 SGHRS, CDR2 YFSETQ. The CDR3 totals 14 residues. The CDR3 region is CASSHGQGPDTQYF. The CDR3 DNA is TGCGCCAGCAGCCACGGACAGGGGCCAGATACGCAGTATTTT. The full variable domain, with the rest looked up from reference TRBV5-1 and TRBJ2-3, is KAGVTQTPRYLIKTRGQQVTLSCSPISGHRSVSWYQQTPGQGLQFLFEYFSETQRNKGNFPGRFSGRQFSNSRSEMNVSTLELGDSALYLCASSHGQGPDTQYFGPGTRLTVL.

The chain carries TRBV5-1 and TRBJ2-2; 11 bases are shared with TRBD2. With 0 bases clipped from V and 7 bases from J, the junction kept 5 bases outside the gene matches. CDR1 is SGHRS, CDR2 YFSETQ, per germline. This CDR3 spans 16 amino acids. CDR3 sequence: CASSLGLAGIYGELFF. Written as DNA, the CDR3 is TGCGCCAGCAGCTTGGGACTAGCGGGGATATACGGGGAGCTGTTTTTT.

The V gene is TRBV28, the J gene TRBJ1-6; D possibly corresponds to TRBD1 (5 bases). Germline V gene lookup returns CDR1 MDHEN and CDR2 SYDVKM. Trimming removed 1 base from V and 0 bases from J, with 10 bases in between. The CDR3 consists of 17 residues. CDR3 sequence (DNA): TGTGCCAGCAGTTTATTGGGGGGAAGCTCCTATAATTCACCCCTCCACTTT. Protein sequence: CASSLLGGSSYNSPLHF.

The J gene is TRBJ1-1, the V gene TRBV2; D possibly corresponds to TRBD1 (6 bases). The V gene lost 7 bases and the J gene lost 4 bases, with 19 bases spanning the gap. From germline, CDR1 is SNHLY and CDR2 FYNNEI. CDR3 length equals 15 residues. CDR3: CASTYIMTGGTEAFF. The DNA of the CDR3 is TGTGCCAGCACGTACATCATGACAGGTGGCACTGAAGCTTTCTTT. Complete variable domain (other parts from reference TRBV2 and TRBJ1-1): EPEVTQTPSHQVTQMGQEVILRCVPISNHLYFYWYRQILGQKVEFLVSFYNNEISEKSEIFDDQFSVERPDGSNFTLKIRSTKLEDSAMYFCASTYIMTGGTEAFFGQGTRLTVV.

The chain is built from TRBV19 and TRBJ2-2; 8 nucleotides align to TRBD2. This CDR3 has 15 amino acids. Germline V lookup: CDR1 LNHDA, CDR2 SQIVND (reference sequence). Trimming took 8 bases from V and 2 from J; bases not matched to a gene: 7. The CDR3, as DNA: TGTGCCAGTTTACCTTTAGCGGGAAACACCGGGGAGCTGTTTTTT. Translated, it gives CASLPLAGNTGELFF.

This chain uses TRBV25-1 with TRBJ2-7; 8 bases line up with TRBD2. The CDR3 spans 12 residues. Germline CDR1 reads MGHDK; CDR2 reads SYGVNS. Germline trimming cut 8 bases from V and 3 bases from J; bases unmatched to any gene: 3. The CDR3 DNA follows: TGTGCCAGCCGGGAGGGGTACTACGAGCAGTACTTC. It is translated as CASREGYYEQYF.

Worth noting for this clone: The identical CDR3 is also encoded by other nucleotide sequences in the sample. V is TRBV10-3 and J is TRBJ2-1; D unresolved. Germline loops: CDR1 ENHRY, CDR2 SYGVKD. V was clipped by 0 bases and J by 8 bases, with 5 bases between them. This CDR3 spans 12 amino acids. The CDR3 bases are TGTGCCATCAGTGAGTCCAGCGATGAGCAGTTCTTC. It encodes CAISESSDEQFF.

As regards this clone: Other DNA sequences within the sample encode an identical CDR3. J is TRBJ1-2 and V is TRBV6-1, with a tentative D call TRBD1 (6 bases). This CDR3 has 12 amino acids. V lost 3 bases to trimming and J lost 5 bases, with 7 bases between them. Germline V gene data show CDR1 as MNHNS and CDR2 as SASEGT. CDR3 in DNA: TGTGCCAGCAGTGACAGGGGTTATGGCTACACCTTC. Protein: CASSDRGYGYTF.

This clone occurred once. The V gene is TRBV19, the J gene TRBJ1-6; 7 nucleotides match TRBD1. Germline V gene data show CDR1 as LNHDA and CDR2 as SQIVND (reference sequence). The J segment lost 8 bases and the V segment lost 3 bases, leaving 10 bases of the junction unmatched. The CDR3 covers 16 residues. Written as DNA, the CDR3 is TGTGCCAGTAGTATCCGAACAGGGGACCGCTATTCACCCCTCCACTTT. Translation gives CASSIRTGDRYSPLHF.

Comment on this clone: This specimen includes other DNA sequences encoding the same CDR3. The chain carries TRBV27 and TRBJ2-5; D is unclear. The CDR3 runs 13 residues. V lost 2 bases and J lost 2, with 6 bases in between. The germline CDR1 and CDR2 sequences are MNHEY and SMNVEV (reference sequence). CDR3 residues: CASSLRVQETQYF. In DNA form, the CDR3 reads TGTGCCAGCAGTTTACGAGTTCAAGAGACCCAGTACTTC.

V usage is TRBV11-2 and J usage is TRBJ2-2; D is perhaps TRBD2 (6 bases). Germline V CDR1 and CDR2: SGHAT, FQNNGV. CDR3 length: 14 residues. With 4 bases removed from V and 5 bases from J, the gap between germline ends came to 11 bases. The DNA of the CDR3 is TGTGCCAGCAGCTCAGCGGGTCGTACCGGGGAGCTGTTTTTT. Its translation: CASSSAGRTGELFF.

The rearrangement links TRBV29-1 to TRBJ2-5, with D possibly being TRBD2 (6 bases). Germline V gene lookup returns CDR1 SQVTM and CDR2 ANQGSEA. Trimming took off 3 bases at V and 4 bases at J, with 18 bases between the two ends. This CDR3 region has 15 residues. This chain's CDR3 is CSVDGGLWQSETQYF. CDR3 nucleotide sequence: TGCAGCGTTGACGGGGGTCTTTGGCAGTCAGAGACCCAGTACTTC.

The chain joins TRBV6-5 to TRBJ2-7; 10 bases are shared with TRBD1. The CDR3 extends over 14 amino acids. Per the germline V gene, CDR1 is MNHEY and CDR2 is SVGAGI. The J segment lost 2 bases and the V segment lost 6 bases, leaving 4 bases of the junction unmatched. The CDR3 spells CASRPGTGAYEQYF. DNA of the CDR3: TGTGCCAGCAGGCCCGGGACAGGGGCCTACGAGCAGTACTTC.

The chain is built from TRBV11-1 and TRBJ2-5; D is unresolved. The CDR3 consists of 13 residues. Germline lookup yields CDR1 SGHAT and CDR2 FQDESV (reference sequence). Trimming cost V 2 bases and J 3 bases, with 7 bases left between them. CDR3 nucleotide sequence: TGTGCCAGCAGCTTAAGAATAGAAGAGACCCAGTACTTC. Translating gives CASSLRIEETQYF.

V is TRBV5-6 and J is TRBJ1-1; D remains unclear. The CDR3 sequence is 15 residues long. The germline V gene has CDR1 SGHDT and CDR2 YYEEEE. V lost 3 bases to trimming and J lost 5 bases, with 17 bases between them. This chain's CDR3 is CASSSPGVGATEAFF. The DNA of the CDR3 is TGTGCCAGCAGCTCCCCCGGGGTAGGCGCGACTGAAGCTTTCTTT.

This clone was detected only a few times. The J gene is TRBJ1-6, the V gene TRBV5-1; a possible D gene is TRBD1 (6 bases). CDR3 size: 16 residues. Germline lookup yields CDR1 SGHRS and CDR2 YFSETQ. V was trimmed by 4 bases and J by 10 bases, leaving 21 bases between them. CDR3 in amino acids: CASSMQGGASGSPLHF. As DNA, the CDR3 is TGCGCCAGCAGCATGCAAGGGGGGGCCTCGGGCTCACCCCTCCACTTT.